This T cell receptor (beta chain) emerged from a study of blood T cell repertoires in COVID-19. V was clipped by 6 bases and J by 8 bases, with 17 bases between them. Germline CDR1 reads MNHEY; CDR2 reads SMNVEV (reference sequence). The CDR3 length is 14 residues. Sequencing used immunoSEQ multiplex PCR; TCRdb keeps in-frame clones, though not all of them. The profile shows 350,000 to 400,000 clones, around 87% of them singletons. Sequencing was carried out using PBMCs or T cells enriched from blood (not recorded which). The receptor was isolated from a man aged 18 to 30 who had recovered from COVID-19. The J gene is TRBJ1-5, the V gene TRBV27; TRBD1 is a possible D gene (6 bases). CDR3 DNA: TGTGCCAGCAGCTTCCGGGGGGCGAAGGAGCCCCAGCATTTT. Translation gives CASSFRGAKEPQHF.